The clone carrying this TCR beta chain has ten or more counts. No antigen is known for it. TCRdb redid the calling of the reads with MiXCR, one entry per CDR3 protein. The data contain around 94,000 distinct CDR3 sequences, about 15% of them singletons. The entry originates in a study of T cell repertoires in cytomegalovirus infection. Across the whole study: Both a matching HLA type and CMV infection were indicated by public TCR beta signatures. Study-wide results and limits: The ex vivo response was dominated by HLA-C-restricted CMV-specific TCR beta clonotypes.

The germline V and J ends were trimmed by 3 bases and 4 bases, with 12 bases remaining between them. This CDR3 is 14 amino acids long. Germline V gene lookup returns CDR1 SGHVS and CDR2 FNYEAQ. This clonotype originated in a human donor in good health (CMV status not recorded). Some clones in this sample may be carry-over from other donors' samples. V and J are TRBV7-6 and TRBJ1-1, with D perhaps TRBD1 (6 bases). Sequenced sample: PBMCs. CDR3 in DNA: TGTGCCAGCAGCTTGGCTCAGGGGTCCACTGAAGCTTTCTTT. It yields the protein CASSLAQGSTEAFF.